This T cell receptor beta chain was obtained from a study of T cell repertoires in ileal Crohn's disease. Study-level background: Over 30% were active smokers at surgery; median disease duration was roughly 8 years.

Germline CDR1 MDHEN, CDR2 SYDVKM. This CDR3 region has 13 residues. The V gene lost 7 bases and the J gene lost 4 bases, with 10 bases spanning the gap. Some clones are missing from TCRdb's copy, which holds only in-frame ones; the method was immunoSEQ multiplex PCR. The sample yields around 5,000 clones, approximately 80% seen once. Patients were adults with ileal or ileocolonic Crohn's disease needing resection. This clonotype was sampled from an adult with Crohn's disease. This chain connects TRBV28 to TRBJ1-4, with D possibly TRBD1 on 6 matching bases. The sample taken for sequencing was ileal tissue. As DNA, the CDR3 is TGTGCCAGCAAGGGACACAATAATGAAAAACTGTTTTTT. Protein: CASKGHNNEKLFF.